This TCR beta chain was recorded in a study of hypomethylating agent response in myelodysplastic syndrome. The ends were cut back, 4 bases at V and 6 bases at J, with 10 bases in the middle. CDR3 size: 13 residues. Germline V CDR1 and CDR2: SGHVS, FNYEAQ. Assay: immunoSEQ multiplex PCR; the TCRdb copy retains only in-frame clones and omits some. The sample contains 3,500 to 4,500 clones, roughly 80% of which appear only once. The V gene is TRBV7-6, the J gene TRBJ2-1; D possibly corresponds to TRBD2 (6 bases). Sequencing was performed on bone marrow, taken before or after starting hypomethylating agent treatment for myelodysplastic syndrome (not recorded which). The clonotype was recovered from a human donor with myelodysplastic syndrome. CDR3 in amino acids: CASSYRSGNEQFF. In DNA form, the CDR3 reads TGTGCCAGCAGCTATCGTAGCGGCAATGAGCAGTTCTTC.